This TCR beta chain is from a study of blood T cell repertoires in COVID-19. The germline CDR1 and CDR2 sequences are SNHLY and FYNNEI. The trim removed 7 bases at V and 3 bases at J, leaving 6 bases unmatched. CDR3 size: 14 residues. Generated by immunoSEQ multiplex PCR, the TCRdb table keeps only in-frame clones and is missing some. Among about half a million clones, 70% to 90% were seen once, and the ten largest hold approximately 8.3%. The sequence was collected from a woman aged 60-75 years who had recovered from COVID-19. The chain joins TRBV2 to TRBJ1-5, with TRBD1 identical over 7 bases. Sequenced: PBMCs or T cells enriched from blood (not recorded which). Written as DNA, the CDR3 is TGTGCCAGCATGGAAGGGGGCTTCAATCAGCCCCAGCATTTT. Its translation is CASMEGGFNQPQHF. The whole variable domain, remainder taken from reference TRBV2 and TRBJ1-5, is EPEVTQTPSHQVTQMGQEVILRCVPISNHLYFYWYRQILGQKVEFLVSFYNNEISEKSEIFDDQFSVERPDGSNFTLKIRSTKLEDSAMYFCASMEGGFNQPQHFGDGTRLSIL.